A single TCR beta chain is shown here with its context. The target of this receptor is not known. Base qualities are not provided; no much larger clone lies one nucleotide away. The record originates from a study of T cells after yellow fever vaccination (dated by TCRdb to about 2019). Regarding the complete study: The SMART-Seq v4 Ultra Low Input RNA kit was used to prepare libraries from fractions with low cell numbers. Bulk TCR alpha and beta repertoires were sequenced longitudinally to track T-cell clones before and after primary and booster YFV17D yellow fever vaccination. Two healthy male donors, one aged 18 to 30 and one aged 30 to 40 years, made up the cohort. Blood samples were taken at several timepoints before and after primary and secondary immunization, and bulk PBMC replicates and cell subsets were isolated.

Taken with the paper, the label for treatment or condition translates to: live attenuated yellow fever vaccine strain. A standard Ficoll-Paque protocol was used to isolate PBMCs from peripheral blood. Dynabeads CD4 and CD8 positive selection kits were used to isolate the CD4 and CD8 T-cell fractions. RNA was extracted with TriZol from bulk PBMCs, CD4 and CD8 fractions, and dextramer-positive and dextramer-negative fractions. After removal of 2 bases from V and 1 base from J, the junction retains 9 bases not matched to a gene. From the cysteine up to the phenylalanine, the CDR3 has a length of 17 residues. The CDR3 DNA has 51 bases and is translated from base 1. The CDR1 and CDR2 encoded by the germline V gene are ENHRY and SYGVKD. What the work shows at the level of the full study, not this receptor alone: The secondary T-cell response was found to be weaker but faster than the primary response, with a peak reached on day 5 rather than on day 15. After the booster, most clones that had expanded after primary vaccination were detected again (nearly 98% of CD4 and around 88% of CD8), suggesting broad maintenance of memory. FACS-sorted repertoires could contain abundant contaminating clonotypes from the bulk population, so computational filtering was required. Only a couple of donors were included in the study, so the extent to which the findings can be generalized is limited. A small fraction of clonotypes showed up in both the CD4 and CD8 compartments, probably as a result of convergent recombination.

TCR cDNA was synthesized by 5'RACE template switching, which introduced a universal primer site and unique molecular identifiers. Priming for cDNA synthesis came from both the TCR alpha and TCR beta constant segments. Libraries were amplified in two PCR steps, with sample barcodes and sequencing adapters added in the second step. Sequencing of libraries was done on Illumina HiSeq 2500 (2x100 bp) or NovaSeq (2x150 bp). The paper's data handling went like this. MIGEC was used to demultiplex reads and collapse the reads into UMI consensus sequences, and MiXCR was used for V(D)J alignment. Using edgeR on replicate PBMC samples, clonotypes were called vaccine-responding if FDR was below 0.01 and the log2 fold change was above 5 up to day 15. Each bulk clonotype was labeled CD4 or CD8 based on which sequenced repertoire, CD4 or CD8, contained the clonotype at higher abundance. In-frame beta chains were kept once TCRdb had trimmed the public reads at Q25 with fastp and called clones with MiXCR. Every CDR3 protein is listed once, alongside the most common genes and DNA of its rows. TCRdb assigned the V and J calls; the authors' analysis was not used. The sample yields tens of thousands of distinct CDR3 sequences; almost 8% were counted once. Of the sample, 41% falls within the top ten clones.

The V and J segments used are TRBV10-3 and TRBJ2-3; 7 junctional bases match TRBD2. The TCR sequence derives from a man aged 25-45 years who received the YFV17D yellow fever vaccine. The sample in question was CD8+ T cells sorted from PBMCs, obtained on the day of the yellow fever booster vaccination. The CDR3 here reads CAISEGPLREGTDTQYF. The DNA sequence is as follows: TGTGCCATCAGTGAGGGCCCCCTCCGGGAGGGCACAGATACGCAGTATTTT.